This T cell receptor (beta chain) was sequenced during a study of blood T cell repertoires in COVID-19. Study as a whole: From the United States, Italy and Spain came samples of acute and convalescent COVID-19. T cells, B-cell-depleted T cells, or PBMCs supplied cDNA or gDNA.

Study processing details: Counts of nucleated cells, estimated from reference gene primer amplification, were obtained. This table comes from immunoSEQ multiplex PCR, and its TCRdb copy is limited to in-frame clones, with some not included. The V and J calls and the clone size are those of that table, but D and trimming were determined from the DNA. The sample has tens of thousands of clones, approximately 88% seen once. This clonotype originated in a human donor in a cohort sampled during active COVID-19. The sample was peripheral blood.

DNA for the CDR3: TGTGCCAGCAGCTTGACTAGCGGCTACGGGGACAATGAGCAGTTCTTC. Translated, it gives CASSLTSGYGDNEQFF. V gene TRBV5-4 combines with J gene TRBJ2-1, with TRBD2 matching over 8 bases. J was trimmed by 5 bases and V by 1 base; bases with no gene match: 8. The CDR3 is 16 amino acids. CDR1 and CDR2 from the germline V gene are SGHNT and YYREEE (reference sequence).